Listed below are T cell receptor beta chains from one sample, sequenced in a study of blood T cell repertoires in COVID-19. Measured with immunoSEQ multiplex PCR; TCRdb has only the in-frame clones, and not every one. The data hold about 83,000 clones, with 75% to 90% observed a single time. Sequenced: peripheral blood. The origin of the receptors is a woman aged 45-65 years with active or convalescent COVID-19. Both conserved end residues are part of each CDR3. The order of the fields is J gene, D gene, V gene, CDR3 protein, CDR3 DNA. A D gene is named only where the DNA matches it firmly.

>TRBJ1-5|TRBD1|TRBV2
CASVSGQASNQPQHF
TGTGCCAGCGTTAGTGGACAGGCGAGCAATCAGCCCCAGCATTTT
>TRBJ2-1|TRBD2|TRBV3-1/TRBV3-2
CASSLASGGYNEQFF
TGTGCCAGCAGCCTAGCTAGCGGGGGATACAATGAGCAGTTCTTC
>TRBJ1-2|TRBD1|TRBV11-2
CASSPARTGLYGYTF
TGTGCCAGCAGCCCCGCCCGGACAGGCCTCTATGGCTACACCTTC
>TRBJ1-3|TRBD1|TRBV9
CASSVGQGGNGNTIYF
TGTGCCAGCAGCGTCGGACAGGGGGGTAACGGAAACACCATATATTTT
>TRBJ1-4|NA|TRBV7-2
CASSAGYATNEKLFF
TGTGCCAGCAGCGCAGGGTATGCAACTAATGAAAAACTGTTTTTT
>TRBJ1-2|NA|TRBV5-1
CASSLEIGVDYGYTF
TGCGCCAGCAGCTTGGAGATAGGGGTGGACTATGGCTACACCTTC
>TRBJ2-1|TRBD2|TRBV3-1/TRBV3-2
CASSQEIASSGDYNEQFF
TGTGCCAGCAGCCAAGAAATCGCGTCTAGCGGGGACTACAATGAGCAGTTCTTC
>TRBJ1-2|TRBD1|TRBV27
CASSLSKDRGRVEGYTF
TGTGCCAGCAGTTTATCGAAAGACAGGGGGCGAGTCGAAGGCTACACCTTC
>TRBJ1-3|NA|TRBV29-1
CSVTSGNTIYF
TGCAGCGTGACTTCTGGAAACACCATATATTTT
>TRBJ1-1|NA|TRBV7-9
CASSLAPRGTEAFF
TGTGCCAGCAGCTTAGCTCCAAGAGGCACTGAAGCTTTCTTT
>TRBJ1-2|NA|TRBV5-6
CASSFLLTEEYGYTF
TGTGCCAGCAGCTTCCTGCTAACCGAGGAATATGGCTACACCTTC